This entry lists 4 T cell receptor beta chains sequenced from one sample in a study of T cell responses to AZD1222 COVID-19 vaccine. Measured with immunoSEQ multiplex PCR; TCRdb has only the in-frame clones, and not every one. The sample records more than 85,000 clones, approximately 92% being singletons. The sequenced sample was peripheral blood, obtained 28 days after the second AZD1222 dose. The origin of the receptors is an adult who received the AZD1222 COVID-19 vaccine.

J is TRBJ1-2 and V is TRBV19, with D perhaps matching TRBD1 (5 bases). The CDR3 is 15 amino acids. Germline values: CDR1 LNHDA, CDR2 SQIVND (reference sequence). Trimming took 10 bases from V and 3 from J, leaving 21 bases between them. The CDR3 protein is CATLPQGGIDYGYTF. The CDR3 DNA follows: TGTGCCACCCTCCCCCAGGGAGGCATCGACTATGGCTACACCTTC.

The V gene is TRBV15, the J gene TRBJ2-5; D may be TRBD1 (6 bases). There are 17 residues in the CDR3. CDR1 is LNHNV, CDR2 YYDKDF, per germline (reference sequence). Trimming shortened V by 0 bases and J by 5 bases, and 19 bases separated the two germline ends. The CDR3 coding sequence is TGTGCCACCAGCAGAGAAGCCAATCCAGGGGTCTGGGAGACCCAGTACTTC. As protein: CATSREANPGVWETQYF.

The rearrangement links TRBV20-1 to TRBJ2-7; 7 bases align to TRBD1. The germline V gene encodes CDR1 DFQATT and CDR2 SNEGSKA (reference sequence). CDR3 length: 13 amino acids. Losses at the gene ends were 3 bases for V and 2 bases for J; bases not matched to a gene: 4. DNA of the CDR3: TGCAGTGCTAGTGAGACAGGGACCTACGAGCAGTACTTC. Residues: CSASETGTYEQYF.

J is TRBJ2-7 and V is TRBV15; tentative D call: TRBD2 (5 bases). The CDR3 loop spans 15 amino acids. Germline V gives CDR1 LNHNV, CDR2 YYDKDF (reference sequence). The V gene lost 0 bases and the J gene lost 0 bases, with 9 bases spanning the gap. CDR3: CATSRDIGSSYEQYF. The CDR3 bases are TGTGCCACCAGCAGAGATATTGGGAGCTCCTACGAGCAGTACTTC.